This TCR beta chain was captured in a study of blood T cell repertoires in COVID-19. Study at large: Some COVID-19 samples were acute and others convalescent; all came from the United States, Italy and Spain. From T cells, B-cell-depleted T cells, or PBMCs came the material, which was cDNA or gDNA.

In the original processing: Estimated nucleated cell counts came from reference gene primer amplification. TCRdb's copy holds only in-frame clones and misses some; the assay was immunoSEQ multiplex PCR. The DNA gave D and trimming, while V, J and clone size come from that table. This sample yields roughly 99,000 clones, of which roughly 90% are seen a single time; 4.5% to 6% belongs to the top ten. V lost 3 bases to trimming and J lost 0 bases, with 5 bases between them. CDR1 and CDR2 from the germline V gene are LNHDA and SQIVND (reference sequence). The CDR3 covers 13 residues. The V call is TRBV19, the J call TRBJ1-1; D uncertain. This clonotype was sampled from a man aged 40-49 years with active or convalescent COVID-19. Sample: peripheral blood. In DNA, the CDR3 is TGTGCCAGTAGTATTCATTTGAACACTGAAGCTTTCTTT. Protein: CASSIHLNTEAFF.